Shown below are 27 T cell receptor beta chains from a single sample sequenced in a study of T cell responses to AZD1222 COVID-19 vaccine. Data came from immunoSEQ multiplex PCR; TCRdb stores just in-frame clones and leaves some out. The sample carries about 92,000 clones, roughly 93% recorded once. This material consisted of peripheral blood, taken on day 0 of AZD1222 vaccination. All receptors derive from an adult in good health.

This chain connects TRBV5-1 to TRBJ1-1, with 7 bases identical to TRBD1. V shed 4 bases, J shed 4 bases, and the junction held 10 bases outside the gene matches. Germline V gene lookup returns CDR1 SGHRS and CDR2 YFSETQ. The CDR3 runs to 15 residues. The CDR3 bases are TGCGCCAGCAGCCGGACAGGTCGGGGGAGCACTGAAGCTTTCTTT. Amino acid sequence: CASSRTGRGSTEAFF.

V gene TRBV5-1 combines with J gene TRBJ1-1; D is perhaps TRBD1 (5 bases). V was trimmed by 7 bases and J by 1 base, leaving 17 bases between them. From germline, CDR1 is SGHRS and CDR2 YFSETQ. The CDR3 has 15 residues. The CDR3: CASSPQGQGNTEAFF. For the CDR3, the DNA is TGCGCCAGCTCTCCCCAGGGTCAGGGGAACACTGAAGCTTTCTTT.

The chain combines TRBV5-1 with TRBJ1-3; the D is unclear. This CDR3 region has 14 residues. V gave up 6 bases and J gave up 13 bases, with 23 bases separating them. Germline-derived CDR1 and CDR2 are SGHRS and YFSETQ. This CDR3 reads CASTAEDPSTGIYF. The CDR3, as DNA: TGCGCCAGCACCGCTGAAGATCCGTCTACTGGAATATATTTT.

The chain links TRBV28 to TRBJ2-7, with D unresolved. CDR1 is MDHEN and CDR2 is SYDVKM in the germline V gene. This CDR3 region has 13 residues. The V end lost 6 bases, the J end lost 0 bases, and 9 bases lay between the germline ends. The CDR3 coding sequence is TGTGCCAGCAGCTACAGCCCCTCCTACGAGCAGTACTTC. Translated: CASSYSPSYEQYF. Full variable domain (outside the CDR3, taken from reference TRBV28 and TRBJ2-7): DVKVTQSSRYLVKRTGEKVFLECVQDMDHENMFWYRQDPGLGLRLIYFSYDVKMKEKGDIPEGYSVSREKKERFSLILESASTNQTSMYLCASSYSPSYEQYFGPGTRLTVT.

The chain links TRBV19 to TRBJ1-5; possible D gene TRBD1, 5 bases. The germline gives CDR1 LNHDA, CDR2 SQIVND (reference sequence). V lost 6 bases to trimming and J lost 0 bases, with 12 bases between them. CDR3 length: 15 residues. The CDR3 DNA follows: TGTGCCAGTAGAACGGGGCTGGATAGCAATCAGCCCCAGCATTTT. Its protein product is CASRTGLDSNQPQHF.

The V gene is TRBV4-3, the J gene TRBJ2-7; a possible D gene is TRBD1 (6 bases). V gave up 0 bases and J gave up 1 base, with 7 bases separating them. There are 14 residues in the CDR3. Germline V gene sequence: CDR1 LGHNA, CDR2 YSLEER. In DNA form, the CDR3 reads TGCGCCAGCAGCCAAGAGGGACATTCCTACGAGCAGTACTTC. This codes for CASSQEGHSYEQYF.

In DNA form, the CDR3 reads TGTGCCAGCCAGGGTTTTAGCAATCAGCCCCAGCATTTT. Its translation is CASQGFSNQPQHF. The chain has TRBV6-6 and TRBJ1-5; D might be TRBD1 (5 bases). The V gene lost 8 bases and the J gene lost 0 bases, with 8 bases spanning the gap. This CDR3 region has 13 residues. Germline lookup yields CDR1 MNHNY and CDR2 SVGAGI (reference sequence).

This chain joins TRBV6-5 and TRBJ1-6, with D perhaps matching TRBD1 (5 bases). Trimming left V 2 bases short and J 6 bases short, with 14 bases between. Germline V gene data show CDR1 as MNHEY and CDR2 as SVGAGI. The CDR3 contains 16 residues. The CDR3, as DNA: TGTGCCAGCAGTTACAAGGGGCCTTCCCTTAATTCACCCCTCCACTTT. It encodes CASSYKGPSLNSPLHF.

CDR3 residues: CASSHRQGQETQYF. The CDR3 DNA sequence: TGTGCCAGCAGTCACCGACAGGGCCAAGAGACCCAGTACTTC. The V gene is TRBV27, the J gene TRBJ2-5; 7 bases agree with TRBD1. V shed 5 bases, J shed 1 base, and the junction held 4 bases outside the gene matches. The CDR3 extends over 14 amino acids. The germline V gene encodes CDR1 MNHEY and CDR2 SMNVEV (reference sequence).

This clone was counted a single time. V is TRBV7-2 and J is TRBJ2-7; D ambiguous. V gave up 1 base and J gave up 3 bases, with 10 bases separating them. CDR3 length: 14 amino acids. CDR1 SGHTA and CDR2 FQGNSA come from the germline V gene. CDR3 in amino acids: CASSLEGWHYEQYF. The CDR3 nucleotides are TGTGCCAGCAGCTTAGAAGGGTGGCACTACGAGCAGTACTTC.

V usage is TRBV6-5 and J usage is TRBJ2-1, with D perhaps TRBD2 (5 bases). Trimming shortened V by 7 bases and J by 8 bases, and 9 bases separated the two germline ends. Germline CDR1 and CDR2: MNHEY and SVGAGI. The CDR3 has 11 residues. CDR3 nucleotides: TGTGCCAGCACCGACGGGGATGAGCAGTTCTTC. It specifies CASTDGDEQFF.

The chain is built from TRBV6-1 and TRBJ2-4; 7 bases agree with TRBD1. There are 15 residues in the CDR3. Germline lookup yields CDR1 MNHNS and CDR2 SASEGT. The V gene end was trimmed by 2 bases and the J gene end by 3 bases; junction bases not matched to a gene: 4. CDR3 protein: CASSENAGGKNIQYF. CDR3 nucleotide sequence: TGTGCCAGCAGTGAAAACGCAGGGGGCAAAAACATTCAGTACTTC.

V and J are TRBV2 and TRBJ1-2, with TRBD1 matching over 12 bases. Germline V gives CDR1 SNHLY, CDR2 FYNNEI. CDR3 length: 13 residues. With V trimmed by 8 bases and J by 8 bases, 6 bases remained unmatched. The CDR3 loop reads CASLEGTGGGYTF. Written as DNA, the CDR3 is TGTGCCAGCCTAGAAGGGACAGGGGGCGGCTACACCTTC.

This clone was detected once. The CDR3 sequence: CASSFSQGHTEAFF. The CDR3 bases are TGTGCCAGCAGCTTCAGCCAGGGACACACTGAAGCTTTCTTT. V is TRBV5-4 and J is TRBJ1-1; the D gene is possibly TRBD1 (5 bases). V was cut by 2 bases and J by 3 bases, with 11 bases left in between. The CDR3 sequence is 14 residues long. Germline assignment: CDR1 SGHNT and CDR2 YYREEE (reference sequence).

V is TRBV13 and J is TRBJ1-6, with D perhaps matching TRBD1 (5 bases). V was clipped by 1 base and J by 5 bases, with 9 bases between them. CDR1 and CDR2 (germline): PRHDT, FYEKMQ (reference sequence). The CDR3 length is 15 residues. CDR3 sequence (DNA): TGTGCCAGCAGCTTAGAGGGGCGGAATAATTCACCCCTCCACTTT. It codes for CASSLEGRNNSPLHF.

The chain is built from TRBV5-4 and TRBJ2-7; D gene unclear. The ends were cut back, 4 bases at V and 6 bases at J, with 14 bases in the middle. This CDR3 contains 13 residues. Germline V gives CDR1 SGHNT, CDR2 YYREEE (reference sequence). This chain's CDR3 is CASSLSRSLEQYF. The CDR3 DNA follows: TGTGCCAGCAGCCTTAGTCGCTCGCTCGAGCAGTACTTC.

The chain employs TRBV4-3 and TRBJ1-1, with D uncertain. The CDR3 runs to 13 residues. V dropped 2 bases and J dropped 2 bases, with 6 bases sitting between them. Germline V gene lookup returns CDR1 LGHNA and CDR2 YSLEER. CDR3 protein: CASSQRENTEAFF. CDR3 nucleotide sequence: TGCGCCAGCAGCCAAAGGGAAAACACTGAAGCTTTCTTT.

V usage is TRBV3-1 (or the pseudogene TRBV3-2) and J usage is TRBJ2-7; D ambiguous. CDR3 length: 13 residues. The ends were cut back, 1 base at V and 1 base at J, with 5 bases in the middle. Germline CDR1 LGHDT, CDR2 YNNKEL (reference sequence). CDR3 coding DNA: TGTGCCAGCAGCCAAGCGACTTCCTACGAGCAGTACTTC. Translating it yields CASSQATSYEQYF.

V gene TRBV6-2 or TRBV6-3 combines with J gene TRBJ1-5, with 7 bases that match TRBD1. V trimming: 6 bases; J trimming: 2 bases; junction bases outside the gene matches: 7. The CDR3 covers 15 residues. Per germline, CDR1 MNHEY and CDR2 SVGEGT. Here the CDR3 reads CASSQGGAGNQPQHF. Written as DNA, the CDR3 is TGTGCCAGCAGCCAAGGGGGCGCCGGCAATCAGCCCCAGCATTTT.

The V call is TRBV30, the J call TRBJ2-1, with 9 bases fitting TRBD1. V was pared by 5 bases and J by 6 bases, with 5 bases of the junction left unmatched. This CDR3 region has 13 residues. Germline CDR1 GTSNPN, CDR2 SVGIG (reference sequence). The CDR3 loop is CAWGDRVGNEQFF. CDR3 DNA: TGTGCCTGGGGGGACAGGGTGGGCAATGAGCAGTTCTTC.

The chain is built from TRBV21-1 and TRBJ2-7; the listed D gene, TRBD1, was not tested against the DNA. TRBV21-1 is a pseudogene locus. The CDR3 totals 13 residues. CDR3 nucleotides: TGTGACGGGGACAGGGACTGCACCTACGAGCAGTACTTC. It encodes CDGDRDCTYEQYF.

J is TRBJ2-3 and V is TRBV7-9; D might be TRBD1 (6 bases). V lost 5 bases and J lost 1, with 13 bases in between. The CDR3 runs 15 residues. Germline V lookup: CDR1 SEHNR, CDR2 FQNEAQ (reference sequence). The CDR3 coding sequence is TGTGCCAGCAGCACCAGGGGCCCAGGCACAGATACGCAGTATTTT. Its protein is CASSTRGPGTDTQYF.

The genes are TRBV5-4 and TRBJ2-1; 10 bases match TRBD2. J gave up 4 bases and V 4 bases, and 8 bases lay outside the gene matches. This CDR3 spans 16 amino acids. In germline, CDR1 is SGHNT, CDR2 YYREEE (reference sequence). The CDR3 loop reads CASSRKTSGVYNEQFF. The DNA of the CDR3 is TGTGCCAGCAGCAGGAAAACTAGCGGGGTATACAATGAGCAGTTCTTC.

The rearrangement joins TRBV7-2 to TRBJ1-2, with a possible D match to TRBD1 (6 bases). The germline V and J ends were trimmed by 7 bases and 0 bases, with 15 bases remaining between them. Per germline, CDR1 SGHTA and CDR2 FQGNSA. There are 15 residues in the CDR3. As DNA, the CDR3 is TGTGCCAGCACCCGGGGGCAGGGCTCTAACTATGGCTACACCTTC. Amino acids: CASTRGQGSNYGYTF.

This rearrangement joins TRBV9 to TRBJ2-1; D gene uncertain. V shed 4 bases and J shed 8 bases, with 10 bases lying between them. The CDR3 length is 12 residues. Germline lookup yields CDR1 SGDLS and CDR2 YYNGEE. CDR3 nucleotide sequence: TGTGCCAGCAGCTCGCGGCCCCATGAGCAGTTCTTC. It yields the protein CASSSRPHEQFF.

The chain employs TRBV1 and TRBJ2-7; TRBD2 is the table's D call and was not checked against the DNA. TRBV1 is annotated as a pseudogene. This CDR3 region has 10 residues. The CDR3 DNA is TGCACCAGCAGCTATTACGAGCAGTACTTC. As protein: CTSSYYEQYF.

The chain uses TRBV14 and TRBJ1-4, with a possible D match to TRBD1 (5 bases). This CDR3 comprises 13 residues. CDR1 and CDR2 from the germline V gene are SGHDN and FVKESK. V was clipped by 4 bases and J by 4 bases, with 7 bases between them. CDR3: CASSRGINEKLFF. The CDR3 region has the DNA TGTGCCAGCAGCCGGGGGATTAATGAAAAACTGTTTTTT.